This T cell receptor beta chain was recorded in a study of identical twins. Unmatched junction bases numbered 13, after V lost 5 bases and J lost 4 bases. The germline V gene encodes CDR1 MDHEN and CDR2 SYDVKM. This CDR3 has 16 residues. A universal primer binding site was introduced by template switching. The final cDNA contained unique molecular identifiers. TCRdb re-derived calls from the 5' RACE reads in MiXCR, one entry per CDR3 protein. The profile shows 1.5 million to 2 million distinct CDR3 sequences, roughly 35% of them singletons. Study-level results: In cord blood, abundant beta clonotypes had fewer insertions; memory showed no trend.

This clonotype turned up a few times. Its antigen is not identified. This TCR came from a newborn girl in good health. The chain is built from TRBV28 and TRBJ2-5; 7 positions agree with TRBD2. Sequenced input: cord blood. The CDR3 here is CASSPPRLADIETQYF. DNA for the CDR3: TGTGCCAGCAGTCCGCCCCGCCTAGCGGACATAGAGACCCAGTACTTC.